This T cell receptor beta chain originates from a study of T cell repertoires in cytomegalovirus infection. Study background: From public TCR beta signatures came an indication of both CMV infection and matching HLA type. Whole-study results and caveats: Ex vivo, HLA-C-restricted CMV-specific TCR beta clonotypes prevailed over the rest of the response.

With respect to this clonotype: The antigen remains undetermined. This may be a read error: a much more frequent sequence differs by one nucleotide.

CDR3 length: 15 amino acids. Looked up from germline, CDR1 is MNHNS and CDR2 is SASEGT. TCRdb re-called the reads with MiXCR, one entry per CDR3 protein. The data hold some 450,000 distinct CDR3 sequences, with approximately 31% observed a single time. V is TRBV6-1 and J is TRBJ1-1, with 9 bases fitting TRBD1. Sequencing was performed on PBMCs. This clonotype originated in a human donor in good health (CMV status not recorded). Some clones in this sample may be carry-over from other donors' samples. The DNA for the CDR3 is TGTGCCATCAGTTGGGGGGACAGGGAGAACACTGAAGCTTTCTTT. Its protein is CAISWGDRENTEAFF.